These T cell receptor beta chains were read from a single sample in a study of T cell responses to AZD1222 COVID-19 vaccine. Method: immunoSEQ multiplex PCR; TCRdb's copy keeps in-frame clones and lacks some. The table includes approximately 150,000 clones, roughly 94% detected once. The sequences come from peripheral blood, collected 28 days after the second AZD1222 dose. Receptor source: an adult who received the AZD1222 COVID-19 vaccine. Both conserved end residues are part of each CDR3. A D gene is named only where the DNA matches it firmly. Clone size is shown for a subset of rows, as once, few, many or a class of expanded clone.

.,.,TRBJ1-5,TRBV6-5,TGTGCCAGCAGTTACTCGGCCGGGGGCAATCAGCCCCAGCATTTT,CASSYSAGGNQPQHF
.,.,TRBJ2-7,TRBV6-5,TGTGCCAGCAGTTACGAGCTGGCCGGGGACGAGCAGTACTTC,CASSYELAGDEQYF
few,TRBD2,TRBJ2-3,TRBV5-6,TGTGCCAGCAGCAGGACTAGCGCCCGACGAGGTGTCACAGATACGCAGTATTTT,CASSRTSARRGVTDTQYF
once,.,TRBJ2-7,TRBV23-1,TGCGCCAGCAGTCAGCGCAACTCCTACGAGCAGTACTTC,CASSQRNSYEQYF
.,TRBD1,TRBJ2-1,TRBV25-1,TGTGCCAGCAGTGCCCCACCGGACAGGTTAACCTACAATGAGCAGTTCTTC,CASSAPPDRLTYNEQFF
.,TRBD1,TRBJ1-4,TRBV3-1/TRBV3-2,TGTGCCAGCAGCCTCCCCAGGGGGGAACTGTTTTTT,CASSLPRGELFF
.,.,TRBJ1-3,TRBV24-1,TGTGCCACCAGTGGTTTTAAGGTTGTGAGGAACACCATATATTTT,CATSGFKVVRNTIYF
.,.,TRBJ2-5,TRBV7-9,TGTGCCAGCAGCTTAGCGCGAGGACAGGGAGGGAGACAACAAGAGACCCAGTACTTC,CASSLARGQGGRQQETQYF
.,TRBD1,TRBJ1-4,TRBV11-3,TGTGCCAGCAGCTTCAGACATAGGGGGACAGGTGAAAAACTGTTTTTT,CASSFRHRGTGEKLFF
.,TRBD1,TRBJ1-1,TRBV19,TGTGCCAGTAGTTCCCGGACAGGTGTGAACACTGAAGCTTTCTTT,CASSSRTGVNTEAFF
.,TRBD2,TRBJ2-7,TRBV11-2,TGTGCCAGCAGCTTACGAGGGGGGACTAGCGGGAGATGGGACGAGCAGTACTTC,CASSLRGGTSGRWDEQYF
.,.,TRBJ2-7,TRBV20-1,TGCAGTGCTAGTTCCCTCAGCGGAGGGGACTACGAGCAGTACTTC,CSASSLSGGDYEQYF
.,TRBD2,TRBJ2-1,TRBV19,TGTGCCAGTAGCCTACTAGCGGGAGAAATCGATGAGCAGTTCTTC,CASSLLAGEIDEQFF
.,.,TRBJ1-2,TRBV11-2,TGTGCCAGCAGCCTCCACCAGGGCCCGCTTCGGGCTAACTATGGCTACACCTTC,CASSLHQGPLRANYGYTF
.,.,TRBJ1-1,TRBV11-2,TGTGCCAGCAGCTTCGGCACCCTCACTGAAGCTTTCTTT,CASSFGTLTEAFF
.,.,TRBJ2-1,TRBV10-1,TGCGCCAGCAGTGAGCCCTCGGCGGGATCCTACAATGAGCAGTTCTTC,CASSEPSAGSYNEQFF
.,.,TRBJ1-2,TRBV6-2/TRBV6-3,TGTGCCAGCAGTTACCGATTTTATGGCTACACCTTC,CASSYRFYGYTF
.,TRBD1,TRBJ1-5,TRBV19,TGTGCCAGTAGTACCACCGGGACAGGGTATCAGCCCCAGCATTTT,CASSTTGTGYQPQHF
.,TRBD1,TRBJ1-1,TRBV12-3/TRBV12-4,TGTGCCAGCAGTCCAGGGGGGAACACTGAAGCTTTCTTT,CASSPGGNTEAFF
once,TRBD1,TRBJ1-1,TRBV7-9,TGTGCCAGCAGCTCCAGGGGGCAAGGCACTGAAGCTTTCTTT,CASSSRGQGTEAFF
few,TRBD1,TRBJ1-2,TRBV3-1/TRBV3-2,TGTGCCAGCAGCCAGGACAGGGACCTATCGGCTAACTATGGCTACACCTTC,CASSQDRDLSANYGYTF
.,TRBD2,TRBJ2-1,TRBV7-6,TGTGCCAGCAGCAGGGCGACTAGCGGGATGAATGAGCAGTTCTTC,CASSRATSGMNEQFF
.,TRBD1,TRBJ2-5,TRBV9,TGTGCCAGCAGCCCCACGGACAGGGGACGGCAGACCCAGTACTTC,CASSPTDRGRQTQYF
.,TRBD1,TRBJ1-6,TRBV2,TGTGCCAGCCGTACAGGGGGCGTTCGTTCACCCCTCCACTTT,CASRTGGVRSPLHF
.,.,TRBJ1-6,TRBV6-2/TRBV6-3,TGTGCCAGCAGTTACGGAGGTTGGGGGTCACCCCTCCACTTT,CASSYGGWGSPLHF
.,.,TRBJ2-1,TRBV12-3/TRBV12-4,TGTGCCAGCAGTTTAGTACTCTCACAAGAGCAGTTCTTC,CASSLVLSQEQFF
.,TRBD2,TRBJ2-1,TRBV24-1,TGTGCCACCAGTGATCCTTGGACTAGCGTTAGCTCCTACAATGAGCAGTTCTTC,CATSDPWTSVSSYNEQFF
.,.,TRBJ2-7,TRBV7-2,TGTGCCAGCAGCTTAGAGTTGGCAGCCCGGGCTTACGAGCAGTACTTC,CASSLELAARAYEQYF
.,TRBD2,TRBJ2-7,TRBV4-3,TGCGCCAGCAGCCTTGGGACTAGCTCTCTCTACGAGCAGTACTTC,CASSLGTSSLYEQYF
.,TRBD1,TRBJ1-4,TRBV19,TGTGCCAGTACCCCGACAGGGACAACTAATGAAAAACTGTTTTTT,CASTPTGTTNEKLFF
.,.,TRBJ1-2,TRBV12-3/TRBV12-4,TGTGCCAGCAGTTTAACAGCGGGCGGCTACACCTTC,CASSLTAGGYTF
.,.,TRBJ1-1,TRBV28,TGTGCCAGCAGTTCCATTTCTCGGGGGAGAGTTAAGGCTTTCTTT,CASSSISRGRVKAFF
.,TRBD2,TRBJ2-1,TRBV29-1,TGCAGCGTTGTGGGGGAGCTAGCGGGAGGCTACAATGAGCAGTTCTTC,CSVVGELAGGYNEQFF
.,TRBD2,TRBJ2-7,TRBV5-5,TGTGCCAGCAGCTCGGTCGAAGCGGGAGCCAAATGGGGGTACGAGCAGTACTTC,CASSSVEAGAKWGYEQYF
.,.,TRBJ1-1,TRBV2,TGTGCCAGCTCCCAGGCAGGGATGAACACTGAAGCTTTCTTT,CASSQAGMNTEAFF
.,TRBD1,TRBJ2-7,TRBV11-2,TGTGCCAGCAGCGACAGACAGGGCGAGCAGTACTTC,CASSDRQGEQYF
.,.,TRBJ1-2,TRBV6-5,TGTGCCAGCAGCGGACGGGGCGGGTTTTATGGCTACACCTTC,CASSGRGGFYGYTF
once,.,TRBJ1-5,TRBV5-1,TGCGCCAGCAGCTTGGCAGGGGCTAGTAATCAGCCCCAGCATTTT,CASSLAGASNQPQHF
.,TRBD1,TRBJ1-3,TRBV30,TGTGCCTGGAGTGTAGGGACAGGGGGCCGTGGAAACACCATATATTTT,CAWSVGTGGRGNTIYF
.,.,TRBJ1-6,TRBV5-4,TGTGCCAGCAGCGGTCATAGTGGGAGCTCCTATAATTCACCCCTCCACTTT,CASSGHSGSSYNSPLHF
.,.,TRBJ2-1,TRBV6-2/TRBV6-3,TGTGCCAGCAGTTACTCGGGCAGCGACTACAATGAGCAGTTCTTC,CASSYSGSDYNEQFF
.,.,TRBJ1-6,TRBV18,TGTGCCAGCTCACCACGGCCCGAGGGAGATTCACCCCTCCACTTT,CASSPRPEGDSPLHF